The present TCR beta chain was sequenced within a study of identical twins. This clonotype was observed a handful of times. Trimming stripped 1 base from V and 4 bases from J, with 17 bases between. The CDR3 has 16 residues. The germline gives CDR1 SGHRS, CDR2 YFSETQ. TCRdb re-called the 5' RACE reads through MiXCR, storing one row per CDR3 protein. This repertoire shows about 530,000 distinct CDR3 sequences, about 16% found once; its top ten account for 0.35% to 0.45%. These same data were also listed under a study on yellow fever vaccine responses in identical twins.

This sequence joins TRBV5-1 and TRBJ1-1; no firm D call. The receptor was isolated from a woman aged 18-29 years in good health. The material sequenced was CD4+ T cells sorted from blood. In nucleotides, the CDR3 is TGCGCCAGCAGCTTGTTATGGCAGGAATCGGCCACTGAAGCTTTCTTT. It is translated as CASSLLWQESATEAFF.